This entry lists 15 T cell receptor beta chains sequenced from one sample in a study of cytomegalovirus exposure and HLA in healthy donors. Method: immunoSEQ multiplex PCR; TCRdb's copy keeps in-frame clones and lacks some. This sample has tens of thousands of clones, with roughly 94% found just once. Sequenced sample: PBMCs. These receptors were collected from a woman aged 18-29 years in good health and CMV-seronegative.

The V and J genes are TRBV9 and TRBJ1-1; D remains unclear. V was trimmed by 4 bases and J by 1 base, leaving 14 bases between them. The CDR3 contains 15 residues. CDR1 is SGDLS and CDR2 is YYNGEE in the germline V gene. In nucleotides, the CDR3 is TGTGCCAGCAGCCCCCGACTCCGAGGGAACACTGAAGCTTTCTTT. It encodes CASSPRLRGNTEAFF.

This clone was counted once. The chain couples TRBV14 to TRBJ2-1; D possibly corresponds to TRBD2 (6 bases). Germline CDR1 and CDR2: SGHDN and FVKESK. Trimming shortened V by 6 bases and J by 0 bases, and 24 bases separated the two germline ends. This CDR3 spans 19 amino acids. The CDR3 sequence: CASSDLGTFSRISYNEQFF. The CDR3 DNA reads as TGTGCCAGCAGTGATCTGGGGACTTTCAGCCGTATCTCCTACAATGAGCAGTTCTTC.

This clone was detected once. The genes are TRBV11-2 and TRBJ1-3; the D is unclear. The CDR3 runs to 15 residues. V was trimmed by 2 bases and J by 3 bases, leaving 11 bases between them. Germline CDR1 is SGHAT and CDR2 is FQNNGV. The chain's CDR3 is CASSLNDWVGNTIYF. CDR3 DNA sequence: TGTGCCAGCAGCTTAAACGACTGGGTTGGAAACACCATATATTTT. Together with reference TRBV11-2 and TRBJ1-3, the CDR3 gives the full variable domain: EAGVAQSPRYKIIEKRQSVAFWCNPISGHATLYWYQQILGQGPKLLIQFQNNGVVDDSQLPKDRFSAERLKGVDSTLKIQPAKLEDSAVYLCASSLNDWVGNTIYFGEGSWLTVV.

This chain joins TRBV28 and TRBJ1-1, with TRBD1 matching 9 bases. CDR3 length: 13 residues. The J segment lost 12 bases and the V segment lost 7 bases, leaving 12 bases of the junction unmatched. Germline values: CDR1 MDHEN, CDR2 SYDVKM. The CDR3 DNA is TGTGCCAGCATTTACGGGACAGGGTTCGTCCCTTTCTTT. The encoded protein is CASIYGTGFVPFF. The full variable domain, in which reference TRBV28 and TRBJ1-1 provide the parts outside the CDR3, is DVKVTQSSRYLVKRTGEKVFLECVQDMDHENMFWYRQDPGLGLRLIYFSYDVKMKEKGDIPEGYSVSREKKERFSLILESASTNQTSMYLCASIYGTGFVPFFGQGTRLTVV.

This rearrangement joins TRBV11-2 to TRBJ2-7, with 8 bases lining up with TRBD2. The germline gives CDR1 SGHAT, CDR2 FQNNGV. The CDR3 has 15 amino acids. J lost 0 bases, V lost 1 base, and 2 bases had no gene match. CDR3 sequence (DNA): TGTGCCAGCAGCTTAGGGACTAGCTTCTCCTACGAGCAGTACTTC. The encoded protein is CASSLGTSFSYEQYF.

The chain recombines TRBV6-6 with TRBJ2-3; D is undetermined. The CDR3 runs to 13 residues. Germline V gives CDR1 MNHNY, CDR2 SVGAGI (reference sequence). V shed 6 bases and J shed 1 base, with 8 bases lying between them. The CDR3 reads CASSPLGTDTQYF. CDR3 in DNA: TGTGCCAGCAGCCCACTTGGCACAGATACGCAGTATTTT.

The V and J genes are TRBV29-1 and TRBJ1-2; D is unresolved. Trimming cost V 3 bases and J 8 bases, with 10 bases left between them. Germline loops: CDR1 SQVTM, CDR2 ANQGSEA. The CDR3 runs 11 residues. The CDR3 sequence is CSVESRSGYTF. CDR3 nucleotide sequence: TGCAGCGTTGAGTCGCGTTCCGGCTACACCTTC.

This clone was recorded only once. The rearrangement uses TRBV6-1 and TRBJ2-7; perhaps TRBD2 as D (6 bases). Germline lookup yields CDR1 MNHNS and CDR2 SASEGT. The V and J ends lost 7 bases and 2 bases respectively, with 18 bases between them. The CDR3 sequence is 15 residues long. CDR3 sequence reads: CASTPVEGVAYEQYF. The CDR3 nucleotides are TGTGCCAGCACTCCCGTGGAGGGTGTCGCCTACGAGCAGTACTTC.

The chain combines TRBV7-2 with TRBJ2-3, with D perhaps matching TRBD1 (5 bases). V lost 8 bases, J lost 1 base, and 7 bases lay in between. CDR3 length: 12 amino acids. Germline values: CDR1 SGHTA, CDR2 FQGNSA. CDR3 region: CASARGTDTQYF. CDR3 coding DNA: TGTGCCAGCGCCAGGGGCACAGATACGCAGTATTTT.

The V gene is TRBV7-2, the J gene TRBJ2-2; TRBD1 matches 7 bases. CDR3 length: 16 amino acids. V lost 5 bases, J lost 2 bases, and 8 bases stayed unmatched. Germline CDR1 SGHTA, CDR2 FQGNSA. The CDR3 reads CASSKSGTANTGELFF. In nucleotides, the CDR3 is TGTGCCAGCAGCAAATCCGGGACAGCTAACACCGGGGAGCTGTTTTTT.

The chain is built from TRBV6-6 and TRBJ2-7; 10 positions agree with TRBD2. This CDR3 comprises 13 residues. V lost 8 bases to trimming and J lost 5 bases; unmatched junction nucleotides: 6. Germline CDR1 and CDR2: MNHNY and SVGAGI (reference sequence). CDR3 residues: CASRAGLADEQYF. CDR3 bases: TGTGCCAGCCGCGCAGGACTAGCGGACGAGCAGTACTTC.

The chain uses TRBV4-1 and TRBJ2-1, with 15 bases fitting TRBD2. With 0 bases clipped from V and 5 bases from J, the junction kept 8 bases outside the gene matches. Germline V gene data show CDR1 as MGHRA and CDR2 as YSYEKL. This CDR3 contains 19 residues. CDR3: CASSQDPGLAGGVNNEQFF. As DNA, the CDR3 is TGCGCCAGCAGCCAAGACCCGGGACTAGCGGGAGGAGTTAACAATGAGCAGTTCTTC.

V gene TRBV6-5 combines with J gene TRBJ2-4, with D possibly TRBD1 on 5 matching bases. Germline values: CDR1 MNHEY, CDR2 SVGAGI. V was cut by 3 bases and J by 7 bases, with 13 bases left in between. CDR3 length equals 14 residues. The CDR3 bases are TGTGCCAGCAGTTATAGTGGGCCAGGGAACATTCAGTACTTC. Protein: CASSYSGPGNIQYF.

V is TRBV13 and J is TRBJ2-1, with 14 nucleotides matching TRBD2. The CDR3 contains 21 residues. Germline assignment: CDR1 PRHDT and CDR2 FYEKMQ (reference sequence). The V and J ends lost 2 bases and 1 base, in that order; junction bases with no gene match: 13. For the CDR3, the DNA is TGTGCCAGCAGCTTATCAACTCCGGGACTAGCGGGAGAGTTGTCCTACAATGAGCAGTTCTTC. Its protein product is CASSLSTPGLAGELSYNEQFF.

CDR3 protein: CASSSTQEALYEQYF. The CDR3 DNA follows: TGTGCCAGCAGCTCGACCCAAGAGGCGTTATACGAGCAGTACTTC. This chain joins TRBV7-9 and TRBJ2-7, with D unclear. From germline, CDR1 is SEHNR and CDR2 FQNEAQ (reference sequence). CDR3 length: 15 amino acids. With 4 bases removed from V and 4 bases from J, the gap between germline ends came to 17 bases.